Shown below are 18 T cell receptor beta chains from a single sample sequenced in a study of a mutant IDH1 vaccine in newly diagnosed glioma. Method: immunoSEQ multiplex PCR; TCRdb's copy keeps in-frame clones and lacks some. The repertoire holds 60,000 or so clones, about 91% seen once, with more than 1.5% in the top ten. These receptors lack a known antigen. Time point: week 11, during vaccination. Alongside topical imiquimod, each dose of vaccine comprised 300 ug of mutant IDH1 20-mer peptide. Material: PBMCs, obtained from a glioma patient whose treatment included an IDH1 peptide vaccine. The receptors shown here come from a man aged 35-49 years with glioma.

The rearrangement uses TRBV11-2 and TRBJ2-1; maybe TRBD2 (7 bases). The CDR3 covers 15 residues. With 1 base removed from V and 7 bases from J, the gap between germline ends came to 14 bases. Germline V gene sequence: CDR1 SGHAT, CDR2 FQNNGV. The CDR3 region has the DNA TGTGCCAGCAGCTTAGGGTGGGGGGGCCGAAATGAGCAGTTCTTC. It yields the protein CASSLGWGGRNEQFF.

The chain carries TRBV19 and TRBJ2-1; maybe TRBD1 (5 bases). The ends were cut back, 10 bases at V and 3 bases at J, with 10 bases in the middle. The V gene's germline CDR1 is LNHDA and CDR2 SQIVND (reference sequence). CDR3 length equals 12 residues. The CDR3: CATTGYYNEQFF. The CDR3 nucleotides are TGTGCCACTACAGGATACTACAATGAGCAGTTCTTC.

The chain has TRBV19 and TRBJ2-7; 7 positions agree with TRBD2. Germline V gene data show CDR1 as LNHDA and CDR2 as SQIVND (reference sequence). CDR3 size: 12 residues. The V segment lost 10 bases and the J segment 5 bases; nucleotides outside the gene matches: 8. CDR3 in DNA: TGTGCCACTAGCAGGGAGGGCGACGAGCAGTACGTC. It specifies CATSREGDEQYV.

This clone was found once. V gene TRBV4-1 combines with J gene TRBJ1-4, with unresolved D. With 1 base removed from V and 5 bases from J, the gap between germline ends came to 11 bases. The CDR3 is made up of 15 amino acids. CDR1 MGHRA and CDR2 YSYEKL come from the germline V gene. CDR3 residues: CASSQVPGGNEKLFF. DNA for the CDR3: TGCGCCAGCAGCCAAGTTCCCGGTGGGAATGAAAAACTGTTTTTT.

The rearrangement uses TRBV11-2 and TRBJ1-1; D call uncertain. V was trimmed by 3 bases and J by 1 base, leaving 6 bases between them. Germline V gene sequence: CDR1 SGHAT, CDR2 FQNNGV. CDR3 length equals 13 residues. The CDR3 is CASSFRANTEAFF. The CDR3 DNA reads TGTGCCAGCAGCTTTCGGGCGAACACTGAAGCTTTCTTT.

CDR3 coding DNA: TGTGCCAGTTCAAACAGGGCTTACAATGAGCAGTTCTTC. Its translation is CASSNRAYNEQFF. The chain uses TRBV19 and TRBJ2-1; perhaps TRBD1 as D (6 bases). The V end was cut by 8 bases, the J end by 4 bases, with 12 bases between. This CDR3 is built from 13 residues. Germline CDR1 is LNHDA and CDR2 is SQIVND (reference sequence).

The chain couples TRBV5-1 to TRBJ1-1; 8 bases agree with TRBD1. This CDR3 has 15 residues. In germline, CDR1 is SGHRS, CDR2 YFSETQ. V dropped 4 bases and J dropped 3; count of bases not matched to a gene: 8. This CDR3 reads CASSPAGGTDTEAFF. As DNA, the CDR3 is TGCGCCAGCAGCCCGGCAGGGGGCACGGACACTGAAGCTTTCTTT.

This chain joins TRBV14 and TRBJ2-1, with D hard to call. The CDR3 totals 15 residues. The V gene's germline CDR1 is SGHDN and CDR2 FVKESK. Trimming stripped 1 base from V and 0 bases from J, with 7 bases between. The DNA of the CDR3 is TGTGCCAGCAGCCAAGTTAAACGCTCCTACAATGAGCAGTTCTTC. Its protein product is CASSQVKRSYNEQFF.

The sample holds a few counts of this clone. V and J are TRBV15 and TRBJ2-3, with 9 bases identical to TRBD2. With V trimmed by 8 bases and J by 11 bases, 23 bases remained unmatched. The CDR3 spans 17 residues. Germline V CDR1 and CDR2: LNHNV, YYDKDF (reference sequence). In DNA, the CDR3 is TGTGCCACCGGACTGGCGGGAGGGCCCCAGGGAGTGTATGAGCAGTATTTT. It is translated as CATGLAGGPQGVYEQYF.

The chain uses TRBV28 and TRBJ2-7, with 11 nucleotides matching TRBD1. The CDR3 contains 14 residues. Germline lookup yields CDR1 MDHEN and CDR2 SYDVKM. Trimming took 8 bases from V and 4 from J; bases not matched to a gene: 7. The CDR3 sequence: CASVGQGALYEQYF. CDR3 in DNA: TGTGCCAGCGTCGGACAGGGGGCACTGTACGAGCAGTACTTC.

The chain joins TRBV7-9 to TRBJ2-2; no firm D call. The V end was cut by 2 bases, the J end by 2 bases, with 18 bases between. Germline V CDR1 and CDR2: SEHNR, FQNEAQ (reference sequence). This CDR3 has 18 amino acids. CDR3 protein: CASSLWPGLGSNTGELFF. The CDR3 DNA reads as TGTGCCAGCAGCTTATGGCCCGGTTTGGGGTCTAACACCGGGGAGCTGTTTTTT.

The rearrangement joins TRBV10-3 to TRBJ1-1; 8 bases align to TRBD1. Germline lookup yields CDR1 ENHRY and CDR2 SYGVKD. Unmatched junction bases numbered 6, after V lost 3 bases and J lost 0 bases. This CDR3 has 16 amino acids. CDR3 sequence: CAISDRDRSMNTEAFF. CDR3 DNA sequence: TGTGCCATCAGTGACCGGGACAGGAGCATGAACACTGAAGCTTTCTTT.

This sequence joins TRBV6-1 and TRBJ2-7; D remains ambiguous. The CDR3 consists of 14 residues. CDR1 and CDR2 from the germline V gene are MNHNS and SASEGT. Between the trimmed V and J ends, which lost 0 bases and 2 bases, there was a span of 8 bases. The CDR3 region has the DNA TGTGCCAGCAGTGAAGCGCACGTTACCTACGAGCAGTACGTC. This translates into CASSEAHVTYEQYV.

The rearrangement links TRBV10-3 to TRBJ2-3; 8 nucleotides match TRBD2. The germline V gene has CDR1 ENHRY and CDR2 SYGVKD. V gave up 7 bases and J gave up 3 bases; unmatched junction bases: 9. This CDR3 comprises 15 residues. The CDR3 bases are TGTGCCATCACCCCCGGACTAGCAAATACAGATACGCAGTATTTT. Its translation: CAITPGLANTDTQYF.

The chain is built from TRBV2 and TRBJ1-5; unclear D gene. CDR3 size: 15 residues. Trimming stripped 5 bases from V and 0 bases from J, with 11 bases between. Germline V CDR1 and CDR2: SNHLY, FYNNEI. The DNA for the CDR3 is TGTGCCAGCAGTATCGACAATTATAGCAATCAGCCCCAGCATTTT. The encoded protein is CASSIDNYSNQPQHF.

V usage is TRBV11-2 and J usage is TRBJ2-7, with D possibly being TRBD2 (5 bases). V gave up 4 bases and J gave up 2 bases, with 15 bases separating them. The CDR3 spans 15 residues. Germline assignment: CDR1 SGHAT and CDR2 FQNNGV. The CDR3 nucleotides are TGTGCCAGCAGCTCCCAAGCGGTCTCTACCTACGAGCAGTACTTC. The encoded protein is CASSSQAVSTYEQYF.

This chain links TRBV6-5 with TRBJ2-5; D might be TRBD1 or TRBD2, each matching 5 bases. The DNA matches TRBJ2-7 better at its end, which makes the J call doubtful. CDR1 is MNHEY and CDR2 is SVGAGI in the germline V gene. The CDR3 is 13 amino acids. The CDR3 sequence is CASESGTTYEQYF. CDR3 coding DNA: TGTGCCAGCGAATCCGGGACCACCTACGAGCAGTACTTC.

The chain joins TRBV19 to TRBJ2-1, with 7 bases lining up with TRBD2. The CDR3 length is 16 residues. Germline CDR1 LNHDA, CDR2 SQIVND (reference sequence). V lost 5 bases, J lost 7 bases, and 14 bases stayed unmatched. The CDR3 is CASSVERGVLANEQFF. DNA for the CDR3: TGTGCCAGTAGTGTTGAGCGGGGTGTGCTGGCTAATGAGCAGTTCTTC.